This note documents a single T cell receptor beta chain sequence. Its antigen is as yet unknown. These data are taken from a study of siplizumab effects on memory and regulatory T cells. Study findings and constraints: There appeared to be greater diversity in naive T cells than in memory cells, and naive T cells seemed major contributors to the alloresponse. A mean of approximately 70% of mappable alloreactive CD4+ clones were Treg-derived with siplizumab, compared with 26.9% in controls.

Per sample, the assay covered 10^5 or so TCR templates. The table came from immunoSEQ multiplex PCR; TCRdb's copy has only in-frame clones and leaves some out. This table has around 58,000 clones, 83% appearing once. The CDR3 length is 13 residues. Source material: memory CD4+ T cells sorted from blood. The rearrangement uses TRBV12-1 and TRBJ2-1. TRBV12-1 constitutes a pseudogene. The sequence came from a human donor in good health. As DNA, the CDR3 is TGTGCCAGCAGCTTTGAAGTCTACAATGAGCAGTTCTTC. Its translation is CASSFEVYNEQFF.